These T cell receptor beta chains were read from a single sample in a study of a mutant IDH1 vaccine in newly diagnosed glioma. Their cognate antigens are unknown. Sequenced by immunoSEQ multiplex PCR; TCRdb stores in-frame clones only, minus some. The table records over 55,000 clones, roughly 77% of them present only once. The sample consisted of PBMCs, taken from a glioma patient whose treatment included an IDH1 peptide vaccine. Every receptor here comes from a middle-aged woman with glioma. Some clones in this sample may be carry-over from other donors' samples. The CDR3 runs from the conserved cysteine through the conserved F or W. The D gene is left open where the match is weak. Clone size is stated in some rows and not others, as once, few, many or a class when expanded.

D gene	clone size	CDR3 length	V gene	J gene	CDR3 DNA	CDR3 protein
NA	NA	15	TRBV15	TRBJ1-2	TGTGCCACCAGCAGAGGTCGGAGGTTCGGCTATGGCTACACCTTC	CATSRGRRFGYGYTF
NA	NA	12	TRBV9	TRBJ2-1	TGTGCCAGCAGCCCCAGCGGGAATGAGCAGTTCTTC	CASSPSGNEQFF
TRBD2	NA	19	TRBV11-3	TRBJ2-5	TGTGCCAGCAGCTTAGGCCTAACAACCGGGAGGACGAACCAGGAGACCCAGTACTTC	CASSLGLTTGRTNQETQYF
TRBD1	few	14	TRBV6-1	TRBJ1-2	TGTGCCAGCAGTCTCAACAGGGGGCGGGATGGCTACACCTTC	CASSLNRGRDGYTF
NA	medium-sized	14	TRBV6-1	TRBJ1-5	TGTGCCAGCAGTGAACGCGAACTATTGGACAGAGGGCATTTT	CASSERELLDRGHF
NA	NA	11	TRBV20-1	TRBJ1-1	TGCAGTGCTAGACCGGGACCAGAAGCTTTCTTT	CSARPGPEAFF
NA	once	13	TRBV29-1	TRBJ1-3	TGCAGCGTTGTAGAACAGAAACGAAACACCATATATTTT	CSVVEQKRNTIYF
NA	NA	14	TRBV18	TRBJ1-3	TGTGCCAGCTCACCTCAGGGTTCTGGAAACACCATATATTTT	CASSPQGSGNTIYF
TRBD1	few	14	TRBV19	TRBJ2-7	TGTGCCAGTAGCCTCGAGACAGGGTTTTACGAGCAGTACTTC	CASSLETGFYEQYF
TRBD1	medium-sized	15	TRBV4-1	TRBJ2-7	TGCGCCAGCAGCCAAGTACGGGACAGAACCTACGAGCAGTACTTC	CASSQVRDRTYEQYF
NA	NA	13	TRBV9	TRBJ1-1	TGTGCCCATGGGGTCGGGGGAAGGACTGAAGCTTTCTTT	CAHGVGGRTEAFF
TRBD1	NA	17	TRBV11-2	TRBJ2-7	TGTGCCAGCAGCAACCGGGACAGGGCTAGTACCTCCTACGAGCAGTACTTC	CASSNRDRASTSYEQYF
NA	NA	15	TRBV5-4	TRBJ1-1	TGTGCCAGCAGCTTGATGGGCAGGCCGAACACTGAAGCTTTCTTT	CASSLMGRPNTEAFF
NA	NA	13	TRBV6-1	TRBJ2-2	TGTGCCAGCCTACCGGACATGTTCGGGGAGCTGTTTTTT	CASLPDMFGELFF
NA	NA	15	TRBV5-1	TRBJ1-3	TGCGCCAGCAGCGAGGACGGCTTCTCTGGAAACACCATATATTTT	CASSEDGFSGNTIYF
TRBD2	NA	16	TRBV5-1	TRBJ2-5	TGCGCCAGCAGCTTACCTGGGGCTAGCGGGGGGGAGACCCAGTACTTC	CASSLPGASGGETQYF
TRBD1	NA	16	TRBV5-1	TRBJ2-2	TGCGCCAGCAGCCTACAAGGGACAGGGAACACCGGGGAGCTGTTTTTT	CASSLQGTGNTGELFF
NA	NA	13	TRBV11-2	TRBJ2-5	TGTGCCAGCGGAACTAGCAACCAAGAGACCCAGTACTTC	CASGTSNQETQYF
NA	NA	14	TRBV2	TRBJ1-2	TGTGCCAGCAGTGAGGCTGGCAGTGCCTTGTTCCACACCTTC	CASSEAGSALFHTF
NA	few	11	TRBV20-1	TRBJ1-1	TGCAGTGCTAGAGGAGGGGGGGTGGTGGACTTT	CSARGGGVVDF